Listed below are T cell receptor beta chains from one sample, sequenced in a study of OX40 agonist ivuxolimab in advanced cancers. Using immunoSEQ multiplex PCR, the repertoire was profiled, and TCRdb retains in-frame clones only, with some absent. Of 18,000 or so clones in the sample, around two thirds are singletons; the top ten hold about 21%. Material: CD4+ or CD8+ T cells sorted from blood, obtained in a trial of the OX40 agonist ivuxolimab. These receptor sequences come from an adult with an advanced solid tumor such as melanoma, head and neck, liver or kidney cancer. The CDR3 runs from the conserved cysteine through the conserved F or W. D genes are given only for firm matches. Clone size appears in some rows only: once, few, many, or a class for an expanded clone.

V: TRBV6-5; size: -; D: TRBD1; J: TRBJ2-7; DNA: TGTGCCAGCAGAGAGAGGACAGGGCACTACGAGCAGTACTTC; CDR3: CASRERTGHYEQYF
V: TRBV7-8; size: -; D: -; J: TRBJ2-7; DNA: TGTGCCAGCAGCTTAGTTCCCGCGAAGGAGCAGTACTTC; CDR3: CASSLVPAKEQYF
V: TRBV27; size: -; D: -; J: TRBJ1-3; DNA: TGTGCCAGCAGTAGAGACGGGACGGCGGGAAACACCATATATTTT; CDR3: CASSRDGTAGNTIYF
V: TRBV10-1; size: medium-sized; D: TRBD2; J: TRBJ2-5; DNA: TGCGCCAGCAGTGGTGGGACTAGCGGACAAGAGACCCAGTACTTC; CDR3: CASSGGTSGQETQYF
V: TRBV4-3; size: -; D: -; J: TRBJ1-3; DNA: TGCGCCAGCAGCCCAACGACAGCGTCCCGGGACACCATATATTTT; CDR3: CASSPTTASRDTIYF
V: TRBV30; size: -; D: -; J: TRBJ2-7; DNA: TGTGCCTGGAGCCCTCAGGGGAGGATCGAGCAGTACTTC; CDR3: CAWSPQGRIEQYF
V: TRBV11-2; size: few; D: TRBD1; J: TRBJ2-3; DNA: TGTGCCAGCAGCTTCGGGACAGTTCGCACGCAGTATTTT; CDR3: CASSFGTVRTQYF
V: TRBV9; size: -; D: TRBD2; J: TRBJ2-1; DNA: TGTGCCAGCAGTTCGAAGCGGGAGGCTCACAATGAGCAGTTCTTC; CDR3: CASSSKREAHNEQFF
V: TRBV4-1; size: -; D: TRBD1; J: TRBJ1-1; DNA: TGCGCCAGCAGCCAAAGACAGGGGAACACTGAAGCTTTCTTT; CDR3: CASSQRQGNTEAFF
V: TRBV9; size: -; D: TRBD1; J: TRBJ1-5; DNA: TGTGCCAGCAGCGTAGACCCCACCGGGACAGGGGACCAGCCCCAGCATTTT; CDR3: CASSVDPTGTGDQPQHF
V: TRBV10-2; size: few; D: TRBD1; J: TRBJ2-3; DNA: TGCGCCAGCAGCCCGACAGGGGGGGCCACAGATACGCAGTATTTT; CDR3: CASSPTGGATDTQYF
V: TRBV13; size: -; D: TRBD1; J: TRBJ2-3; DNA: TGTGCCAGCAGCCCGGGACAGGATGTTCTTGGCACAGATACGCAGTATTTT; CDR3: CASSPGQDVLGTDTQYF
V: TRBV19; size: once; D: -; J: TRBJ1-5; DNA: TGTGCCGTTATGGGTTTCGGGGTGGGGCAGCCCCAGCATTTT; CDR3: CAVMGFGVGQPQHF
V: TRBV7-2; size: -; D: TRBD2; J: TRBJ2-1; DNA: TGTGCCAGCAGCTTAGTGGGAGGGCCCTACAATGAGCAGTTCTTC; CDR3: CASSLVGGPYNEQFF
V: TRBV6-6; size: -; D: -; J: TRBJ1-2; DNA: TGTGCCAGCAGTTACGAGGGGCCACCTTATGGCTACACCTTC; CDR3: CASSYEGPPYGYTF
V: TRBV7-9; size: -; D: TRBD2; J: TRBJ2-7; DNA: TGTGCCAGCAGCAGATCTCTAGCGGAGGGAGTCGAGCAGTACTTC; CDR3: CASSRSLAEGVEQYF
V: TRBV7-9; size: -; D: -; J: TRBJ1-5; DNA: TGTGCCAGCAGCCCGGGGCCGAGCAATCAGCCCCAGCATTTT; CDR3: CASSPGPSNQPQHF
V: TRBV7-9; size: -; D: TRBD2; J: TRBJ2-3; DNA: TGTGCCAGCAGATTAGCGGGAATTAGCACAGATACGCAGTATTTT; CDR3: CASRLAGISTDTQYF
V: TRBV30; size: -; D: TRBD1; J: TRBJ2-2; DNA: TGTGCCCCTCAAAGGGAACAGGGGAGTAAAACCGGGGAGCTGTTTTTT; CDR3: CAPQREQGSKTGELFF
V: TRBV10-1; size: once; D: TRBD1; J: TRBJ2-5; DNA: TGCGCCAGCAGTGAGGACAGGGGCGTAGAGACCCAGTACTTC; CDR3: CASSEDRGVETQYF
V: TRBV5-1; size: -; D: -; J: TRBJ2-1; DNA: TGCGCCAGTGCTCTGGACTTCTCCTACAATGAGCAGTTCTTC; CDR3: CASALDFSYNEQFF
V: TRBV27; size: -; D: TRBD2; J: TRBJ2-7; DNA: TGTGCCAGCAGTTTAATGGGGGGACTAGCGGGAGGGTCGTACTTC; CDR3: CASSLMGGLAGGSYF